The source of this T cell receptor (beta chain) is a study of shared clonotypes between healthy human individuals. Study-level findings and limits: In several donors, about 5% of naive CD4 clonotypes appeared in common. Represented diversity (both genetic and exposure-history) was limited by the small number of donors. Against clonotypes common to all four donors, non-shared ones had lower generation probabilities.

This clone was found a few times. Its cognate antigen is unknown. The CDR3 totals 13 residues. V was trimmed by 0 bases and J by 7 bases, leaving 11 bases between them. Germline lookup yields CDR1 SGHRS and CDR2 YFSETQ. At the deep level, the assay was run. Repertoires were generated with immunoSEQ multiplex PCR, while TCRdb's copy carries only in-frame clones and drops some. The table has roughly 2.5 million clones, just over 90% seen once; the top ten hold around 0.15%. This chain uses TRBV5-1 with TRBJ2-7; the D gene is possibly TRBD1 (5 bases). The TCR sequence derives from a man younger than 30 in good health. Sequencing was done on a sample of naive CD4+ T cells sorted from blood. The subset: CD45RA+ positively selected. CDR3: CASSLAAGREQYF. Here the CDR3 DNA reads TGCGCCAGCAGCTTGGCGGCAGGGCGGGAGCAGTACTTC.